Presented here are 30 T cell receptor beta chains from one specimen sequenced in a study of T cells in women clearing cervical HPV infection. Libraries were prepared by immunoSEQ multiplex PCR; TCRdb keeps only in-frame clonotypes and omits some of them. Its listing shows 30,000 to 45,000 clones. Sequenced: blood buffy coat. The receptors shown here come from a woman aged 18 to 75 with a cervical HPV16 infection that either progressed to CIN3+ or cleared (not recorded which).

Comments on this clone: A read error may produce the germline difference seen at one junction end. The read comes to an end 3 residues before the CDR3 does, leaving the germline J gene to fill in the end. The identical CDR3 is also encoded by other nucleotide sequences in the sample. The rearrangement links TRBV11-2 to TRBJ1-3; 7 nucleotides agree with TRBD1. CDR3 size: 15 residues. CDR1 and CDR2 from the germline V gene are SGHAT and FQNNGV. CDR3 amino acids: CASKRQGGFGNTIYF. CDR3 DNA, as far as it was read: TGTGCCAGCAAACGACAGGGAGGGTTTGGAAACACT.

For this clone: Read coverage stops 3 residues before the CDR3 terminus; the germline J gene supplies the remainder. The chain is built from TRBV20-1 and TRBJ2-3; perhaps TRBD1 as D (5 bases). The germline gives CDR1 DFQATT, CDR2 SNEGSKA (reference sequence). V lost 4 bases to trimming and J lost 2 bases, with 10 bases between them. The CDR3 consists of 13 residues. CDR3 amino acids: CSAKEQVTDTQYF. CDR3 DNA (partial): TGCAGTGCTAAGGAACAGGTCACAGATACG.

As for this clone: The sequenced fragment ends 3 residues before the CDR3 boundary, so the rest is inferred from the germline J gene. The V gene is TRBV7-2, the J gene TRBJ1-2; 9 bases fit TRBD1. This CDR3 comprises 13 residues. CDR1 SGHTA and CDR2 FQGNSA come from the germline V gene. The DNA read from the CDR3 is TGTGCCAGCAGTTCTAACAGGGGGCGCGGC. It encodes CASSSNRGRG. The whole CDR3 is CASSSNRGRGYTF.

In the case of this clone: The CDR3 end lies 3 residues beyond the end of the read and is filled in from the germline J gene. The chain employs TRBV6-2 or TRBV6-3 and TRBJ2-5; 8 bases are a match to TRBD2. From germline, CDR1 is MNHEY and CDR2 SVGEGT. J gave up 4 bases and V 2 bases, and 12 bases lay outside the gene matches. The CDR3 extends over 17 amino acids. The CDR3 bases that were read are TGTGCCAGCAGTTACGCACACTCCGGGACTAGGGGAGAGACC. Its translation is CASSYAHSGTRGET. Given in full, the CDR3 is CASSYAHSGTRGETQYF.

To note about this clone: The read falls 3 residues short of the CDR3 end, and the missing part is taken from the germline J gene. The genes are TRBV12-3 or TRBV12-4 and TRBJ1-1, with TRBD1 as a possible D gene (5 bases). V lost 7 bases to trimming and J lost 6 bases, with 18 bases between them. CDR3 length: 14 amino acids. The sequenced CDR3 bases are TGTGCCAGCACCCCGCTCCCAGGGCCCGCTGAA. Residues: CASTPLPGPAE. The CDR3 in full is CASTPLPGPAEAFF.

Incomplete CDR3 DNA: TGTGCCAGCGGGACAGGGAATTCACCC. It codes for CASGTGNSP. The CDR3 in its entirety is CASGTGNSPLHF. The V gene is TRBV19, the J gene TRBJ1-6; 9 bases agree with TRBD1. The CDR3 extends 3 residues past the end of the read, so its final part is completed from the germline J gene. CDR1 is LNHDA and CDR2 is SQIVND in the germline V gene (reference sequence). J lost 7 bases, V lost 9 bases, and 1 base had no gene match. The CDR3 sequence is 12 residues long.

Concerning this clone itself: With the read ending 3 residues before the CDR3 end, the germline J gene is used to fill in that end. The chain combines TRBV11-2 with TRBJ1-5; the D gene is possibly TRBD1 (5 bases). From germline, CDR1 is SGHAT and CDR2 FQNNGV. V was trimmed by 1 base and J by 3 bases, leaving 10 bases between them. The CDR3 is 15 amino acids. The CDR3 bases that were read are TGTGCCAGCAGCTTAGGGGCAGGGAACAATCAGCCC. It codes for CASSLGAGNNQP. In full, the CDR3 reads CASSLGAGNNQPQHF.

CDR3 amino acids: CASSKGGSMNTEAFF. The CDR3 DNA, read in part, is TGTGCCAGTAGTAAGGGGGGGTCGATGAACACTGAA. This chain uses TRBV19 with TRBJ1-1; TRBD1 is a possible D gene (6 bases). The sequence runs out 3 residues before the end of the CDR3; the remainder is reconstructed from the germline J gene. Looked up from germline, CDR1 is LNHDA and CDR2 is SQIVND (reference sequence). The CDR3 spans 15 residues. V was shortened by 4 bases and J by 0 bases, with 12 bases between the two germline ends.

This CDR3 is CASSLNGQGVVLTF. CDR3 DNA, as far as it was read: TGTGCCAGCAGCTTAAACGGACAGGGAGTTGTC. V is TRBV7-9 and J is TRBJ2-6; 8 positions agree with TRBD1. The DNA ends 3 residues before the CDR3 does, and the rest of the CDR3 is filled in from the germline J gene. The CDR3 contains 14 residues. In germline, CDR1 is SEHNR, CDR2 FQNEAQ (reference sequence).

In regard to this clone: The CDR3 end is not reached by the read, which stops 3 residues before it; the germline J gene fills it in. This chain links TRBV30 with TRBJ1-4; tentative D call: TRBD1 (5 bases). CDR1 GTSNPN and CDR2 SVGIG come from the germline V gene (reference sequence). Trimming pared 5 bases from V and 10 bases from J, leaving 11 bases between. This CDR3 contains 11 residues. The CDR3 DNA, read in part, is TGTGCCTGGGACAGAGCGCGAAAA. It encodes CAWDRARK. From start to end, the CDR3 is CAWDRARKLFF. Using reference TRBV30 and TRBJ1-4 for the parts outside the CDR3, the full variable domain is SQTIHQWPATLVQPVGSPLSLECTVEGTSNPNLYWYRQAAGRGLQLLFYSVGIGQISSEVPQNLSASRPQDRQFILSSKKLLLSDSGFYLCAWDRARKLFFGSGTQLSVL.

On this clone itself: Read sequence stops 3 residues before the CDR3 end, and the germline J gene provides the missing end. The chain employs TRBV9 and TRBJ2-7, with D hard to call. The V gene's germline CDR1 is SGDLS and CDR2 YYNGEE. V gave up 4 bases and J gave up 2 bases, with 16 bases separating them. This CDR3 contains 15 residues. CDR3 residues: CASSPRDTPAYEQYF. The CDR3 DNA, read in part, is TGTGCCAGCAGCCCAAGAGACACCCCCGCCTACGAG.

Of note for this clone: Coverage ceases 3 residues before the CDR3 finishes, and the germline J gene fills in the end. The V gene is TRBV7-3, the J gene TRBJ2-3, with D possibly being TRBD2 (7 bases). The CDR3 is 13 residues long. Germline V gene data show CDR1 as SGHTA and CDR2 as FQGTGA. CDR3 protein: CASSSGGLQTQYF. The part of the CDR3 DNA that was read is TGTGCCAGCAGCTCGGGGGGCCTACAGACG. The full variable domain, rest sourced from reference TRBV7-3 and TRBJ2-3, is GAGVSQTPSNKVTEKGKYVELRCDPISGHTALYWYRQSLGQGPEFLIYFQGTGAADDSGLPNDRFFAVRPEGSVSTLKIQRTERGDSAVYLCASSSGGLQTQYFGPGTRLTVL.

A word on this clone: The CDR3 is cut off 3 residues early in the read; its end comes from the germline J gene. The rearrangement joins TRBV2 to TRBJ2-7; TRBD2 is a possible D gene (6 bases). Germline CDR1 SNHLY, CDR2 FYNNEI. The CDR3 extends over 13 amino acids. Trimming left V 6 bases short and J 2 bases short, with 11 bases between. Partial CDR3 DNA: TGTGCCAGCAGAGGCACGGGGGCCTACGAG. Its translation: CASRGTGAYE. Given in full, the CDR3 is CASRGTGAYEQYF. Supplemented by reference TRBV2 and TRBJ2-7, the full variable domain reads EPEVTQTPSHQVTQMGQEVILRCVPISNHLYFYWYRQILGQKVEFLVSFYNNEISEKSEIFDDQFSVERPDGSNFTLKIRSTKLEDSAMYFCASRGTGAYEQYFGPGTRLTVT.

Notes on this clone: The missing CDR3 end, 3 residues past where the read stops, is filled in from the germline J gene. V is TRBV5-1 and J is TRBJ2-3, with D tentatively TRBD2 (7 bases). Germline lookup yields CDR1 SGHRS and CDR2 YFSETQ. The CDR3 runs to 16 residues. V gave up 5 bases and J gave up 2 bases, with 18 bases separating them. The DNA read from the CDR3 is TGCGCCAGCAGTGACGTGGGGGGGGCCCACACAGATACG. It codes for CASSDVGGAHTDT. The whole CDR3 protein is CASSDVGGAHTDTQYF.

Concerning this clone: The read finishes 3 residues shy of the CDR3 end, and the germline J gene is used to complete it. The rearrangement uses TRBV19 and TRBJ2-7, with D possibly being TRBD1 (6 bases). Germline V gene lookup returns CDR1 LNHDA and CDR2 SQIVND (reference sequence). The CDR3 runs to 15 residues. Trimming stripped 2 bases from V and 3 bases from J, with 14 bases between. The DNA read from the CDR3 is TGTGCCAGTAGTATAAGCCAGGGGCGAGGCTACGAG. Translating gives CASSISQGRGYE. The CDR3 in full is CASSISQGRGYEQYF.

Remarks on this clone: The junction and the germline gene differ at one end; a read error may be behind it. The read ends 3 residues before the CDR3 terminus; that terminus is restored from the germline J gene. The V and J genes are TRBV4-2 and TRBJ1-5; 8 nucleotides line up with TRBD1. CDR3 size: 13 residues. CDR1 LGHNA and CDR2 YNFKEQ come from the germline V gene. The CDR3 bases that were read are TGCGCCAGCAGCCAAGACAGGGGTCAGCCC. It yields the protein CASSQDRGQP. The entire CDR3 sequence reads CASSQDRGQPQHF.

This chain's CDR3 is CASSDQGSGNSPLFF. CDR3 DNA, as far as it was read: TGTGCCAGCAGTGACCAGGGCTCTGGGAATTCACCA. The V and J genes are TRBV6-1 and TRBJ1-4, with D possibly being TRBD1 (5 bases). Sequencing ends 3 residues short of the CDR3 end; the germline J gene provides the rest. In germline, CDR1 is MNHNS, CDR2 SASEGT. CDR3 size: 15 residues.

About this clone: The read ends 3 residues early relative to the CDR3; the germline J gene fills the gap. The chain is built from TRBV18 and TRBJ1-2; possibly TRBD1 for D (6 bases). Germline CDR1 is KGHSH and CDR2 is LQKENI. The CDR3 loop spans 15 amino acids. The DNA read from the CDR3 is TGTGCCAGCTCCCGGGCGCTACAGGGTACCTACGAC. It specifies CASSRALQGTYD. The full-length CDR3 reads as CASSRALQGTYDYTF.

Note on this clone: The CDR3 is cut off 3 residues early in the read; its end comes from the germline J gene. The rearrangement uses TRBV30 and TRBJ2-5; possibly TRBD2 for D (6 bases). The CDR3 sequence is 16 residues long. The V gene's germline CDR1 is GTSNPN and CDR2 SVGIG (reference sequence). With 1 base removed from V and 4 bases from J, the gap between germline ends came to 19 bases. The sequenced part of the CDR3 DNA is TGTGCCTGGAGTGAGCCTGGGCGGGGCTTTTCAGAGACC. Protein product: CAWSEPGRGFSET. The entire CDR3 reads CAWSEPGRGFSETQYF.

Remarks on this clone: The CDR3 end falls 3 residues outside the read, so it is completed with the germline J gene. The chain has TRBV7-2 and TRBJ1-2, with TRBD1 matching 9 bases. The CDR3 is 15 residues long. In germline, CDR1 is SGHTA, CDR2 FQGNSA. The CDR3 protein is CASSFGQGRFNEYTF. Partial CDR3 DNA: TGTGCCAGCAGCTTTGGACAGGGGCGGTTCAATGAA. Full variable domain (rest looked up from reference TRBV7-2 and TRBJ1-2): GAGVSQSPSNKVTEKGKDVELRCDPISGHTALYWYRQSLGQGLEFLIYFQGNSAPDKSGLPSDRFSAERTGGSVSTLTIQRTQQEDSAVYLCASSFGQGRFNEYTFGSGTRLTVV.

About this clone: The read is 3 residues too short to cover the CDR3 end, so that end is filled in from the germline J gene. The gene calls are TRBV19 and TRBJ1-5, with D possibly TRBD1 on 6 matching bases. There are 13 residues in the CDR3. V shed 6 bases and J shed 4 bases, with 10 bases lying between them. Looked up from germline, CDR1 is LNHDA and CDR2 is SQIVND (reference sequence). The CDR3 spells CASRRQENQPQHF. The DNA read from the CDR3 is TGTGCCAGTAGGCGACAGGAGAATCAGCCC.

A note on this clone: The missing CDR3 end, 3 residues past where the read stops, is filled in from the germline J gene. This chain joins TRBV20-1 and TRBJ2-3; D unclear. The V gene's germline CDR1 is DFQATT and CDR2 SNEGSKA (reference sequence). There are 13 residues in the CDR3. Trimming pared 3 bases from V and 4 bases from J, leaving 11 bases between. CDR3 DNA, as far as it was read: TGCAGTGCTAGGGAAACAGTAGCAGATACG. It is translated as CSARETVADT. Given in full, the CDR3 is CSARETVADTQYF.

Comments on this clone: The read falls 3 residues short of the CDR3 end, and the missing part is taken from the germline J gene. V and J are TRBV20-1 and TRBJ2-1; TRBD2 matches at 8 bases. The V and J ends lost 0 bases and 6 bases, in that order; junction bases with no gene match: 10. The CDR3 consists of 16 residues. Germline loops: CDR1 DFQATT, CDR2 SNEGSKA (reference sequence). CDR3 region: CSARDFQRGSVNEQFF. The sequenced CDR3 bases are TGCAGTGCTAGAGATTTTCAGCGGGGGAGCGTCAATGAG.

Notes on this clone: The read stops 3 residues short of the end of the CDR3; the missing end is completed from the germline J gene. The chain combines TRBV5-1 with TRBJ1-3, with D unclear. Germline loops: CDR1 SGHRS, CDR2 YFSETQ. Trimming stripped 0 bases from V and 0 bases from J, with 4 bases between. The CDR3 is 14 residues long. Partial CDR3 DNA: TGCGCCAGCAGCTTGGACTACTCTGGAAACACC. This gives the protein CASSLDYSGNT. The CDR3 reads in full as CASSLDYSGNTIYF.

For this clone: The read is 3 residues too short to cover the CDR3 end, so that end is filled in from the germline J gene. The J gene is TRBJ1-1, the V gene TRBV2; D not resolved. This CDR3 is 13 amino acids long. The V end was cut by 10 bases, the J end by 0 bases, with 12 bases between. The germline gives CDR1 SNHLY, CDR2 FYNNEI. The CDR3 is CAIPTPLNTEAFF. The sequenced CDR3 bases are TGTGCCATCCCGACACCGCTGAACACTGAA.

As for this clone: The sequenced fragment ends 3 residues before the CDR3 boundary, so the rest is inferred from the germline J gene. V and J are TRBV20-1 and TRBJ2-5, with 11 bases that match TRBD2. Looked up from germline, CDR1 is DFQATT and CDR2 is SNEGSKA (reference sequence). Trimming at V came to 0 bases and at J to 1 base, leaving 1 base not matched to a gene. This CDR3 is 15 amino acids long. CDR3 sequence reads: CSARDGTSGQETQYF. CDR3 DNA (partial): TGCAGTGCTAGAGACGGGACTAGCGGCCAAGAGACC.

Worth noting for this clone: The read terminates 3 residues ahead of where the CDR3 ends, so the germline J gene completes it. This rearrangement joins TRBV5-1 to TRBJ2-5, with D maybe TRBD1 (5 bases). CDR1 and CDR2 from the germline V gene are SGHRS and YFSETQ. Trimming took off 0 bases at V and 4 bases at J, with 10 bases between the two ends. CDR3 length: 14 residues. CDR3: CASSLGGDGETQYF. The CDR3 bases that were read are TGCGCCAGCAGCTTGGGGGGCGACGGAGAGACC.

Partial CDR3 DNA: TGTGCCAGCAGCTCCGACAGAGATACG. Amino acid sequence: CASSSDRDT. The whole CDR3 protein reads CASSSDRDTQYF. The V gene is TRBV7-2, the J gene TRBJ2-3, with TRBD1 as a possible D gene (5 bases). Read coverage stops 3 residues before the CDR3 terminus; the germline J gene supplies the remainder. From germline, CDR1 is SGHTA and CDR2 FQGNSA. Trimming cost V 4 bases and J 5 bases, with 7 bases left between them. This CDR3 is built from 12 residues.

Turning to this clone: Read sequence stops 3 residues before the CDR3 end, and the germline J gene provides the missing end. This rearrangement joins TRBV5-1 to TRBJ1-1, with D unclear. There are 16 residues in the CDR3. V was clipped by 3 bases and J by 7 bases, with 22 bases between them. Germline V gene lookup returns CDR1 SGHRS and CDR2 YFSETQ. Incomplete CDR3 DNA: TGCGCCAGCAGCTCGCGGGTGAGCGAACTAGCCGGTGAA. Translating gives CASSSRVSELAGE. The full CDR3 is CASSSRVSELAGEAFF.

The CDR3 sequence is CASSRGATNTGELFF. The DNA read from the CDR3 is TGTGCCAGCAGCCGGGGGGCTACGAACACCGGGGAG. The V gene is TRBV11-3, the J gene TRBJ2-2, with D possibly matching TRBD2 (7 bases). The missing CDR3 end, 3 residues past where the read stops, is filled in from the germline J gene. V lost 5 bases and J 0 bases, leaving 10 bases between the germline ends. The germline V gene has CDR1 SGHNT and CDR2 YENEEA. The CDR3 has 15 amino acids.